This T cell receptor (beta chain) is drawn from a study of T-cell reconstitution after alpha-beta-depleted transplantation in children. During its preparation, the TCRbeta library received unique molecular identifiers. TCRdb re-analysed the PCR reads in MiXCR, keeping a single row per CDR3 protein. This sample has about 340,000 distinct CDR3 sequences; 13% occur once, and the top ten carry 3.5% to 4.5%. V lost 0 bases to trimming and J lost 8 bases, with 11 bases between them. The CDR3 contains 13 residues. Germline V gives CDR1 SGHKS, CDR2 YYEKEE (reference sequence). This clonotype was obtained from a human donor who donated a stem cell graft to a child with Fanconi anemia. The chain has TRBV5-5 and TRBJ1-1; a possible D gene is TRBD1 (6 bases). The sequenced sample was PBMCs, obtained from the stem cell graft. The CDR3 nucleotides are TGTGCCAGCAGCTTGGTAGGGGGAGGCGAAGCTTTCTTT. Protein product: CASSLVGGGEAFF.